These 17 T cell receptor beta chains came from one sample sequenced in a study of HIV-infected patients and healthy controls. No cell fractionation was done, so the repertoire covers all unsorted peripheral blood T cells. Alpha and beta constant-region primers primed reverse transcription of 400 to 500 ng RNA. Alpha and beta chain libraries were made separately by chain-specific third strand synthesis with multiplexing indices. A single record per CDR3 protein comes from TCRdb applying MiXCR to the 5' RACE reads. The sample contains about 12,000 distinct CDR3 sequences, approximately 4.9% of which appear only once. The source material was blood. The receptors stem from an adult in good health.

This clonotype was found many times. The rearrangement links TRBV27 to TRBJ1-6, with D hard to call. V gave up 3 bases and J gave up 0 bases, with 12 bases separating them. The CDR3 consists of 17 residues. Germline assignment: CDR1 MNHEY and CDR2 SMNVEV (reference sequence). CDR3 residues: CASSFLSHSSYNSPLHF. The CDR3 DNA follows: TGTGCCAGCAGTTTTCTATCGCACAGCTCCTATAATTCACCCCTCCACTTT.

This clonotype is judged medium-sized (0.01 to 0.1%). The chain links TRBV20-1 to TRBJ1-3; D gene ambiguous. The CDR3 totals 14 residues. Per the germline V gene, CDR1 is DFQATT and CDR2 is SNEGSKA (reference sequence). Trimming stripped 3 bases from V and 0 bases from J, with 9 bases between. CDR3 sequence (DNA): TGCAGTGCTAGTTTACAGTCCTCTGGAAACACCATATATTTT. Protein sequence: CSASLQSSGNTIYF.

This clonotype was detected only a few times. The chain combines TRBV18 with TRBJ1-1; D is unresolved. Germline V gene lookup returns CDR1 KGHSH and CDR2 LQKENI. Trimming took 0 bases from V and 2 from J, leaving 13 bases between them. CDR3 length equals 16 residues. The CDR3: CASSPPSGRANTEAFF. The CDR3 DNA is TGTGCCAGCTCACCACCGTCGGGTAGGGCTAACACTGAAGCTTTCTTT.

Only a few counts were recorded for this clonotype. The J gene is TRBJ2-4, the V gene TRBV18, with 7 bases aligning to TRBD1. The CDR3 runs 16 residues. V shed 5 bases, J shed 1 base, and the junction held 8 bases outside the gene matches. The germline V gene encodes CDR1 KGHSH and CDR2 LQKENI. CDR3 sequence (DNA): TGTGCCAGCTCAAATCCAGGGGGATATGCCAAAAACATTCAGTACTTC. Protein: CASSNPGGYAKNIQYF.

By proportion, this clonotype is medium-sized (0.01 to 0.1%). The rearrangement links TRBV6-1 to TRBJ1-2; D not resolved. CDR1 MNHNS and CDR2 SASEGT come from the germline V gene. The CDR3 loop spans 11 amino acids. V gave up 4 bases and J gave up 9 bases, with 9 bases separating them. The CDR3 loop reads CASSVSRSYTF. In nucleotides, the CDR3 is TGTGCCAGCAGTGTCAGTCGGAGCTACACCTTC.

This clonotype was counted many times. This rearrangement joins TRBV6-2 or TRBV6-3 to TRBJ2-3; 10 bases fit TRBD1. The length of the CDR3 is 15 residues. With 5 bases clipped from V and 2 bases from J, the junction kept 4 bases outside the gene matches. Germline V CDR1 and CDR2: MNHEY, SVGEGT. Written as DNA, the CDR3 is TGTGCCAGCAGTCCCGGGACAGGGGCCACAGATACGCAGTATTTT. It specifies CASSPGTGATDTQYF.

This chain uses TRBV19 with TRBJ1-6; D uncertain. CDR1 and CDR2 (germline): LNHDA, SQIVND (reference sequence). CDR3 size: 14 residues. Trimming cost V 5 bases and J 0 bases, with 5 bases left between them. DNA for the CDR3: TGTGCCAGTAGTCCCAGCTCCTATAATTCACCCCTCCACTTT. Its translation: CASSPSSYNSPLHF.

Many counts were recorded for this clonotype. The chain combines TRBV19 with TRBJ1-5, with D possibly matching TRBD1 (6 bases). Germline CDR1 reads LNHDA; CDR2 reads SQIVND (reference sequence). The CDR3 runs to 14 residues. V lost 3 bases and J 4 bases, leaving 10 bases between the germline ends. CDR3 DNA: TGTGCCAGTAGTATCAGGACAGCGAATCAGCCCCAGCATTTT. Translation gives CASSIRTANQPQHF.

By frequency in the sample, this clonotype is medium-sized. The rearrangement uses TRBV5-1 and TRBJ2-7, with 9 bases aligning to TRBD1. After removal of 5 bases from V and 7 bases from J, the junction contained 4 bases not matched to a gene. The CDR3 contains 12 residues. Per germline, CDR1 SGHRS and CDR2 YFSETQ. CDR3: CASSYGQGEQYF. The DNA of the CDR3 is TGCGCCAGCAGTTACGGACAGGGGGAGCAGTACTTC.

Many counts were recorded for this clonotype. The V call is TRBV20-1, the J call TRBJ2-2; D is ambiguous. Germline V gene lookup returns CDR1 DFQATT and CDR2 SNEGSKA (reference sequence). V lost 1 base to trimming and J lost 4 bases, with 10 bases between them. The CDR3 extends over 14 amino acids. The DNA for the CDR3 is TGCAGTGCTAGAGGGACCGGCGGCACCGGGGAGCTGTTTTTT. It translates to CSARGTGGTGELFF.

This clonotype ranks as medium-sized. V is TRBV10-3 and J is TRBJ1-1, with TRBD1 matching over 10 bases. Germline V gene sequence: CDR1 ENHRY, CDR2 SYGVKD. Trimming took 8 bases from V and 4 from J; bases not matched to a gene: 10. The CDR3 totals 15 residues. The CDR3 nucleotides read TGTGCCATCGGTACCGGGACAGGGGAGACCACTGAAGCTTTCTTT. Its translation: CAIGTGTGETTEAFF.

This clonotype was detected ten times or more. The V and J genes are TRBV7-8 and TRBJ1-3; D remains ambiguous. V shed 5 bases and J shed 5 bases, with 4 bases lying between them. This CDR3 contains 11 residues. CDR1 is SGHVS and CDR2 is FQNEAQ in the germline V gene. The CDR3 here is CASSARNTIYF. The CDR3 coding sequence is TGTGCCAGCAGCGCACGAAACACCATATATTTT.

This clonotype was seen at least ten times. The CDR3 DNA reads as TGTGCCAGCAGTTGGTTGCTAGGGGTGGGCACCGGGGAGCTGTTTTTT. Translated, it gives CASSWLLGVGTGELFF. V usage is TRBV27 and J usage is TRBJ2-2, with a possible D match to TRBD1 (5 bases). V gave up 4 bases and J gave up 4 bases, with 16 bases separating them. The CDR3 has 16 residues. Germline lookup yields CDR1 MNHEY and CDR2 SMNVEV (reference sequence).

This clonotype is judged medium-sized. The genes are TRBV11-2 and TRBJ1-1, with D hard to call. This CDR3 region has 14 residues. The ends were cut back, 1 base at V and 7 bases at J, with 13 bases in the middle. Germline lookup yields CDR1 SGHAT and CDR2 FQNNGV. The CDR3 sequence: CASSLAGRVDEAFF. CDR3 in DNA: TGTGCCAGCAGCTTAGCAGGTCGAGTTGATGAAGCTTTCTTT.

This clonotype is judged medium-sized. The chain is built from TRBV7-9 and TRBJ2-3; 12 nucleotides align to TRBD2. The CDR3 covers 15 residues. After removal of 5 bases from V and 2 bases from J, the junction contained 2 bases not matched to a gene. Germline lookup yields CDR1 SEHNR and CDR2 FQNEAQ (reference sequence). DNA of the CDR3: TGTGCCAGCAGCCGACTAGCGGGGGTCACAGATACGCAGTATTTT. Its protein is CASSRLAGVTDTQYF.

The chain's CDR3 is CASSESSRGDTGELFF. The DNA for the CDR3 is TGTGCCAGCAGTGAATCGTCACGGGGGGACACCGGGGAGCTGTTTTTT. The chain uses TRBV25-1 and TRBJ2-2; the match to TRBD2 covers 7 bases. The CDR3 loop spans 16 amino acids. V lost 1 base and J lost 3; bases outside the gene matches: 5. Germline CDR1 and CDR2: MGHDK and SYGVNS.

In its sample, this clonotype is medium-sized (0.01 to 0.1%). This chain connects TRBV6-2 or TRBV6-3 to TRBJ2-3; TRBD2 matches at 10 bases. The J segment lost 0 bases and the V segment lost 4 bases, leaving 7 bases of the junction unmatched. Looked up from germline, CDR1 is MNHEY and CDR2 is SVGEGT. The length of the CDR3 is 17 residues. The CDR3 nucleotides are TGTGCCAGCAGTTTCCAGCGGGGGGGTTCTAGCACAGATACGCAGTATTTT. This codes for CASSFQRGGSSTDTQYF.